This section outlines one T cell receptor beta chain sequence together with its context. Different DNA sequences within this sample yield the same CDR3. This entry is derived from a study of OX40 agonist ivuxolimab in advanced cancers. The table came from immunoSEQ multiplex PCR; TCRdb's copy has only in-frame clones and leaves some out. The sample yields fewer than 90,000 clones, 85% to 90% seen once. CDR3 length equals 13 residues. The V and J ends lost 0 bases and 5 bases respectively, with 7 bases between them. Germline CDR1 reads KGHSH; CDR2 reads LQKENI. The receptor was derived from an adult with an advanced solid tumor such as melanoma, head and neck, liver or kidney cancer. V is TRBV18 and J is TRBJ2-5; tentatively, D is TRBD2 (6 bases). The input for sequencing was CD4+ or CD8+ T cells sorted from blood, taken in a trial of the OX40 agonist ivuxolimab. CDR3 DNA: TGTGCCAGCTCACCACCGGGGAGGGAGACCCAGTACTTC. Protein sequence: CASSPPGRETQYF.